Presented here are 7 T cell receptor beta chains from one specimen sequenced in a study. TCRdb redid the calling of the 5' RACE reads with MiXCR, one entry per CDR3 protein. The sample consists of roughly 8,600 distinct CDR3 sequences, around 53% of them appearing once. Sequenced: memory CD4+ T cells sorted from a lymph node. The subset: memory CD4+ T cells, CD4+CD45RO+CD25-. Source of these receptors: a female donor with breast cancer.

This clonotype came up a few times. This chain joins TRBV29-1 and TRBJ2-1; D is undetermined. CDR1 and CDR2 from the germline V gene are SQVTM and ANQGSEA. The CDR3 is 12 amino acids. Between the trimmed V and J ends, which lost 4 bases and 10 bases, there was a span of 14 bases. CDR3 in amino acids: CSVVTDGYEQFF. The CDR3 DNA sequence: TGCAGCGTTGTAACGGACGGGTACGAGCAGTTCTTC.

This chain connects TRBV25-1 to TRBJ1-1, with D uncertain. The germline gives CDR1 MGHDK, CDR2 SYGVNS. With 2 bases removed from V and 4 bases from J, the gap between germline ends came to 17 bases. The CDR3 runs to 16 residues. This chain's CDR3 is CASSEVANNPGTEAFF. The CDR3 DNA reads as TGTGCCAGCAGTGAAGTAGCTAATAACCCGGGCACTGAAGCTTTCTTT.

The chain has TRBV28 and TRBJ1-2, with D unresolved. V was trimmed by 6 bases and J by 8 bases, leaving 13 bases between them. CDR3 length: 12 residues. Germline values: CDR1 MDHEN, CDR2 SYDVKM. Here the CDR3 reads CASRREGGGYTF. Here the CDR3 DNA reads TGTGCCAGCAGACGGGAGGGAGGAGGCTACACCTTC.

V and J are TRBV29-1 and TRBJ1-4; D is unresolved. CDR1 is SQVTM, CDR2 ANQGSEA, per germline. V was trimmed by 5 bases and J by 3 bases, leaving 10 bases between them. This CDR3 contains 13 residues. The chain's CDR3 is CSVRASANEKLFF. The DNA of the CDR3 is TGCAGCGTTAGGGCTTCGGCTAATGAAAAACTGTTTTTT.

The chain joins TRBV2 to TRBJ1-4; 11 nucleotides match TRBD1. The CDR3 is made up of 14 amino acids. The V segment lost 6 bases and the J segment 4 bases; nucleotides outside the gene matches: 1. CDR1 is SNHLY and CDR2 is FYNNEI in the germline V gene. In DNA form, the CDR3 reads TGTGCCAGCAGCGGGACAGGGGGTAATGAAAAACTGTTTTTT. It yields the protein CASSGTGGNEKLFF.

This clonotype was seen more than once but under ten times. The gene calls are TRBV10-3 and TRBJ2-3, with D uncertain. CDR1 is ENHRY, CDR2 SYGVKD, per germline. V was trimmed by 5 bases and J by 2 bases, leaving 14 bases between them. The CDR3 runs to 15 residues. Here the CDR3 reads CAISTLVGFTDTQYF. CDR3 nucleotide sequence: TGTGCCATCAGTACCCTTGTGGGGTTCACAGATACGCAGTATTTT.

The chain has TRBV27 and TRBJ1-1, with unresolved D. CDR1 is MNHEY, CDR2 SMNVEV, per germline (reference sequence). V was clipped by 3 bases and J by 0 bases, with 14 bases between them. There are 16 residues in the CDR3. The CDR3 DNA is TGTGCCAGCAGTTTGCGGCTAGGAGCGGTGAACACTGAAGCTTTCTTT. Translating gives CASSLRLGAVNTEAFF.